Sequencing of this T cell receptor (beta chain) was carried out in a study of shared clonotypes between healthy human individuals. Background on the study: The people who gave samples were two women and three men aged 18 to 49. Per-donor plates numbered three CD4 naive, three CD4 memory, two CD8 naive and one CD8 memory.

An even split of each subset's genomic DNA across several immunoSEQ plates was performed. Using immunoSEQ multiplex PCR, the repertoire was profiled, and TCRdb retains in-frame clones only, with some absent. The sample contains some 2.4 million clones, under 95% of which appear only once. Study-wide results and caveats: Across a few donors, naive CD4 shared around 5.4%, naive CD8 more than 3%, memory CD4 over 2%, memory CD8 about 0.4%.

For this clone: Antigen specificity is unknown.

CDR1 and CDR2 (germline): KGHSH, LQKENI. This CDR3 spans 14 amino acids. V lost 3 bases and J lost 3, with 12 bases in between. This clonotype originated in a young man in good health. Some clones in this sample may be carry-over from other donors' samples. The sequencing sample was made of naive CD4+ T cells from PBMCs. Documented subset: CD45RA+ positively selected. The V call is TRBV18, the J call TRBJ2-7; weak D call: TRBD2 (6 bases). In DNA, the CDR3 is TGTGCCAGCTCACCCGGGACTCAAGTCTACGAGCAGTACTTC. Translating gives CASSPGTQVYEQYF.